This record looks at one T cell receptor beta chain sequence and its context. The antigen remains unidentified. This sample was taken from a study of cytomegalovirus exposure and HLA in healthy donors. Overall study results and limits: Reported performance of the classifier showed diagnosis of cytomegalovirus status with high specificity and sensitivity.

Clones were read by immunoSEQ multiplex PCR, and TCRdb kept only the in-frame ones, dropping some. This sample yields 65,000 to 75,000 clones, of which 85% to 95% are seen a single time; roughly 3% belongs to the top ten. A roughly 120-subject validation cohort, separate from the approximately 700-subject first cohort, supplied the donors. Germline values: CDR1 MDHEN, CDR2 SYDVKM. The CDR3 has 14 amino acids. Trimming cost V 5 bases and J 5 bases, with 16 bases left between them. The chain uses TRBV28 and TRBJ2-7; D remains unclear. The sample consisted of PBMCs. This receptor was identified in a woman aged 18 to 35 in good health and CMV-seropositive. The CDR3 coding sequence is TGTGCCAGCAGTATGGTCAAAGTCAACAACGAGCAGTACTTC. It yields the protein CASSMVKVNNEQYF.